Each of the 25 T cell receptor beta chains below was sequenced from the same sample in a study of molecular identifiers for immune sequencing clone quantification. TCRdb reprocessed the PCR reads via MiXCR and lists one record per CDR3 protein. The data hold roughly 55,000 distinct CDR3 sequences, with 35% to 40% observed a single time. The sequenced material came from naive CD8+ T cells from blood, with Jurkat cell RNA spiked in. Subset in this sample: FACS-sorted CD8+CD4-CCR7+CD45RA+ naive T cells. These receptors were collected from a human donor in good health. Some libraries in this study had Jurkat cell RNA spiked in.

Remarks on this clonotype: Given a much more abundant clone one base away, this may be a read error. The CDR3 DNA reads TGTGCCAGCAGCGGAACCCGGAAACCACTTCCATACAATGAGCAGTTCTTC. Translated, it gives CASSGTRKPLPYNEQFF. The chain has TRBV7-9 and TRBJ2-1; no firm D call. Germline CDR1 SEHNR, CDR2 FQNEAQ (reference sequence). The germline V and J ends were trimmed by 5 bases and 4 bases, with 21 bases remaining between them. This CDR3 comprises 17 residues.

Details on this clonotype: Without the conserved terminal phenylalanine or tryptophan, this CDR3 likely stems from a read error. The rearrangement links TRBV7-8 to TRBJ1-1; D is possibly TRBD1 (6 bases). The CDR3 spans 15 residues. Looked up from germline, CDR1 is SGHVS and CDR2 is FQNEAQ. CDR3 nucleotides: TGTGCCAGCACCCAAACAGGGATCCTAGACACTGAGGCTTTCTAT. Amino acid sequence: CASTQTGILDTEAFY.

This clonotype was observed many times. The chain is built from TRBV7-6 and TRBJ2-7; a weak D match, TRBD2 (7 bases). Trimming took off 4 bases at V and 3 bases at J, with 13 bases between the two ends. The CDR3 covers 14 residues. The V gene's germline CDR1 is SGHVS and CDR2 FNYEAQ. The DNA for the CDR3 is TGTGCCAGCAGCTCGGGGGGCGAGGGCTACGAGCAGTACTTC. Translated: CASSSGGEGYEQYF.

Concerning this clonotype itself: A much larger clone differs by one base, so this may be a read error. CDR3 amino acids: CATRDSLRDNEQFF. The CDR3 bases are TGTGCCACCAGAGATTCGCTAAGGGACAATGAGCAGTTCTTC. The J gene is TRBJ2-1, the V gene TRBV24-1; D remains unclear. The CDR3 consists of 14 residues. Per germline, CDR1 KGHDR and CDR2 SFDVKD.

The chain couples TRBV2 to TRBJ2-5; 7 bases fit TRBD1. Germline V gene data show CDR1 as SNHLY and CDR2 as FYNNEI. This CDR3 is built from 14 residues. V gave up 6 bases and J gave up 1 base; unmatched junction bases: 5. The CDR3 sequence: CASSHWDSQETQYF. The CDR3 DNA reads TGTGCCAGCAGCCACTGGGACAGCCAAGAGACCCAGTACTTC.

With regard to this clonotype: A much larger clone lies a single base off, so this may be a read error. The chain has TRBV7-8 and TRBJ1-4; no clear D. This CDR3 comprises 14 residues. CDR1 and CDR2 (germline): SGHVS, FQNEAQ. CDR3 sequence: CASSLGNHLERLLF. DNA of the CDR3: TGTGCCAGCAGCTTAGGGAACCACCTAGAACGGCTGTTGTTT.

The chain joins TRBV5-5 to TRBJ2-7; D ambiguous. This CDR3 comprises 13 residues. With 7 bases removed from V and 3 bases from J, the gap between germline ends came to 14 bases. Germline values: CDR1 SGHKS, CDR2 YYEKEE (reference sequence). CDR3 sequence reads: CASCVGVDYEQYF. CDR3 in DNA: TGTGCCAGCTGCGTCGGTGTCGACTACGAGCAGTACTTC.

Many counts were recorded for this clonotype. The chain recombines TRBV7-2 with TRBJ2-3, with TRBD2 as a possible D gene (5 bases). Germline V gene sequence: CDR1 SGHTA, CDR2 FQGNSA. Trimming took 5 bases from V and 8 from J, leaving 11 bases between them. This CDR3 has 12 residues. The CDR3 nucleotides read TGTGCCAGCAGCCCAAAGCGGCCTACGCAGTATTTT. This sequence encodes CASSPKRPTQYF.

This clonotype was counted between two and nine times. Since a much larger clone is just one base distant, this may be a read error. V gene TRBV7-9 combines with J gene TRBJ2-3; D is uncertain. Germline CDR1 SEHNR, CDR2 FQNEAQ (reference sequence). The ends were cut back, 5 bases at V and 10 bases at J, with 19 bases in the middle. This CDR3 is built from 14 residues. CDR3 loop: CASSGMVHFHAQYF. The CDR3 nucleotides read TGTGCCAGCAGCGGGATGGTCCATTTTCATGCGCAGTATTTT.

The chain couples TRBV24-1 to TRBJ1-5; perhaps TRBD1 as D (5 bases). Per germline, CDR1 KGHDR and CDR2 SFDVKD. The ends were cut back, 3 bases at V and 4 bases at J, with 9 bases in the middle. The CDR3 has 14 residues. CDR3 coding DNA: TGTGCCACCAGTGATGGGACCAAAAATCAGCCCCAGCATTTT. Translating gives CATSDGTKNQPQHF.

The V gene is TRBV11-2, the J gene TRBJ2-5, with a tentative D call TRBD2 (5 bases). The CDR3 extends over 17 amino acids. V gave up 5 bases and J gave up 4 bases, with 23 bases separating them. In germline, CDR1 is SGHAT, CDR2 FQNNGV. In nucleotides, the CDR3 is TGTGCCAGCAGCCTCGCCAAAGGACTGGGAAGATTAGAGACCCAGTACTTC. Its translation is CASSLAKGLGRLETQYF.

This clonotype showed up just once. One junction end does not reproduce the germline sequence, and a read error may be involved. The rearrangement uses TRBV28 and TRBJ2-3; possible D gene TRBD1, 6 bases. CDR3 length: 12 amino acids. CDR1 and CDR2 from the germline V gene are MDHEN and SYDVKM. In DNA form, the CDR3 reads TGTGCCAGCAGTTTATGGACAGGTACGCAGTATTTT. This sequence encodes CASSLWTGTQYF.

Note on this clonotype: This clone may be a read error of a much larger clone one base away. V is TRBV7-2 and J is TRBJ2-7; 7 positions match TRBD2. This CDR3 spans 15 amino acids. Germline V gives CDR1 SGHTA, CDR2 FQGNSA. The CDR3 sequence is CVSSLDPGLAYEQYF. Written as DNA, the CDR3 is TGTGTCAGCAGCCTAGACCCCGGACTAGCCTACGAGCAGTACTTC.

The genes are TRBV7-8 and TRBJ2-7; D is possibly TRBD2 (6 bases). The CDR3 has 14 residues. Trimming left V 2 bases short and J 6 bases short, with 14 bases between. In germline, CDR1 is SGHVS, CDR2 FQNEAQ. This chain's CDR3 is CASSLSPRGGEQYF. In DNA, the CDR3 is TGTGCCAGCAGCTTATCGCCCCGGGGAGGCGAGCAGTACTTC.

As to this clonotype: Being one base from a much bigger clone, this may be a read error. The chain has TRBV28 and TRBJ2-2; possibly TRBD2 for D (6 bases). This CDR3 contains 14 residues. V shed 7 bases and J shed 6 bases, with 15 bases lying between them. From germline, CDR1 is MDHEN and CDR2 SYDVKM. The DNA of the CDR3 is TGTGCCAGCACCACATGGGAGGACGCCGGGGAGCTGTTTTTT. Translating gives CASTTWEDAGELFF.

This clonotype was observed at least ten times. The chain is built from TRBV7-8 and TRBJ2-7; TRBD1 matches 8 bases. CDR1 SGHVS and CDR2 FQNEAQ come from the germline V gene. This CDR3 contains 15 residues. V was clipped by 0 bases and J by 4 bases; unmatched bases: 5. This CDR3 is CASSLAVTGAYEQYF. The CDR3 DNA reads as TGTGCCAGCAGCTTAGCGGTGACAGGGGCGTACGAGCAGTACTTC.

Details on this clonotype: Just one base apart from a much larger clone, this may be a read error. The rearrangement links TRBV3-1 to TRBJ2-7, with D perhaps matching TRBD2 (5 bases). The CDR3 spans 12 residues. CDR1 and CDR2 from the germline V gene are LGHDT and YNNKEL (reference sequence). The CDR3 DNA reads TGTGCCACCAGCCATCGGGGTTACGAGCAGTACTTC. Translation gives CATSHRGYEQYF.

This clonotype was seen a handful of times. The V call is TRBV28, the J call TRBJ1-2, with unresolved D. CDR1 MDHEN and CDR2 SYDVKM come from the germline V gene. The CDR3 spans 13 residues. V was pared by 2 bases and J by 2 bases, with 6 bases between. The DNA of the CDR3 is TGTGCCAGCAGTTTAGGAATCAACTATGGCTACACCTTC. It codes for CASSLGINYGYTF.

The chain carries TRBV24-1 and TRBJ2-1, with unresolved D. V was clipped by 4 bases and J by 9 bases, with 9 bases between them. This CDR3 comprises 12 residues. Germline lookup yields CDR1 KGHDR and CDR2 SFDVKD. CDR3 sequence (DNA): TGTGCCACCAGTGACCCTGGAACTGAGCAGTTCTTC. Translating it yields CATSDPGTEQFF.

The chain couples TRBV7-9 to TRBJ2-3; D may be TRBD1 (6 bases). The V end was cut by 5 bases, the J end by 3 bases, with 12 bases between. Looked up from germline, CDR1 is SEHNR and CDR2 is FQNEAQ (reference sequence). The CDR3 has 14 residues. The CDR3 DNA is TGTGCCAGCAGCCCTGACAGGAGTACAGATACGCAGTATTTT. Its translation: CASSPDRSTDTQYF.

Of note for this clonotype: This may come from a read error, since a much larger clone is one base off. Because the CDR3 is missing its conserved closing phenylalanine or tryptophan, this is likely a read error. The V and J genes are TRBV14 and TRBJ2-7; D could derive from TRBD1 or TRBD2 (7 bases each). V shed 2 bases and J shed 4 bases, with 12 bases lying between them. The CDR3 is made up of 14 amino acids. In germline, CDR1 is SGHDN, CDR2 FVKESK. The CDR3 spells CASSQWEGAYEQYC. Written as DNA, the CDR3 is TGTGCCAGCAGCCAATGGGAGGGGGCTTACGAGCAGTACTGC.

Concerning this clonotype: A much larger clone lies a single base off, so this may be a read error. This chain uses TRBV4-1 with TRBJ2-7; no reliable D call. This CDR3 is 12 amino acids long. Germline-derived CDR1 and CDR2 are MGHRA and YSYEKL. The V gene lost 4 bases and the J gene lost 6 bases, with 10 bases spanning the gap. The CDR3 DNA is TGCGCCAGCAGCCCCAGGTGTCTCGAGCAGTACTTC. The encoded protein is CASSPRCLEQYF.

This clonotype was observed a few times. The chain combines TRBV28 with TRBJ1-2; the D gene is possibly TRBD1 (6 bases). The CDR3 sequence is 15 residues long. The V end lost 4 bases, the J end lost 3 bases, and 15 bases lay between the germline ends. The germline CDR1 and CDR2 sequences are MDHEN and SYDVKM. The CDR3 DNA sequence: TGTGCCAGCAGTTACCCCACGTCAGGGGACTATGGCTACACCTTC. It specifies CASSYPTSGDYGYTF.

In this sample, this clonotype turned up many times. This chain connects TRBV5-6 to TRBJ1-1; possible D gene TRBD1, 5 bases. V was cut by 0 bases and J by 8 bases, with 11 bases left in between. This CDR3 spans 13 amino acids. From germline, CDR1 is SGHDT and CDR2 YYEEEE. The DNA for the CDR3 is TGTGCCAGCAGCTTGGGGAGGGGATTGGAAGCTTTCTTT. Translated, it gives CASSLGRGLEAFF.

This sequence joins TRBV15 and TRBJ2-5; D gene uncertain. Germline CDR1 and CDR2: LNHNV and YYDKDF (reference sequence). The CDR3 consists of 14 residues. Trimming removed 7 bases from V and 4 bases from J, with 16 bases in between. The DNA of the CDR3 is TGTGCCACCAAGGTATCGAGGAGAACAGAGACCCAGTACTTC. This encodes CATKVSRRTETQYF.